One T cell receptor beta chain is described in this entry. This record comes from a study of T cell responses to AZD1222 COVID-19 vaccine. Trimming left V 4 bases short and J 0 bases short, with 13 bases between. CDR3 length: 16 residues. Germline CDR1 reads LGHNA; CDR2 reads YNFKEQ. Assay: immunoSEQ multiplex PCR; the TCRdb copy retains only in-frame clones and omits some. Of 15,000 to 20,000 clones listed, about four fifths are singletons. The sequencing here drew on peripheral blood, taken 28 days after the second AZD1222 dose. The sequence came from an adult who received the AZD1222 COVID-19 vaccine. This chain uses TRBV4-2 with TRBJ2-1; D is undetermined. CDR3 loop: CASSPGATPSYNEQFF. In nucleotides, the CDR3 is TGTGCCAGCAGCCCGGGCGCAACCCCCTCCTACAATGAGCAGTTCTTC.